This TCR beta chain was retrieved from a study of cytomegalovirus exposure and HLA in healthy donors. At collection, donors were nominally healthy, but unrecorded immune exposures were probable. Trimming at V came to 6 bases and at J to 1 base, leaving 4 bases not matched to a gene. This CDR3 comprises 15 residues. The germline CDR1 and CDR2 sequences are LNHDA and SQIVND (reference sequence). 13 Jbeta primers and 60 Vbeta primers were used for the PCR. Sequenced by immunoSEQ multiplex PCR; TCRdb stores in-frame clones only, minus some. Here the sample spans 150,000 to 200,000 clones, 70% to 90% being singletons.

Sequenced: PBMCs. The receptor was derived from a woman aged 25-40 years in good health and CMV-seronegative. This rearrangement joins TRBV19 to TRBJ2-5, with TRBD2 matching over 11 bases. The CDR3: CASSKTSGVQETQYF. The DNA for the CDR3 is TGTGCCAGTAGCAAGACTAGCGGGGTCCAAGAGACCCAGTACTTC.